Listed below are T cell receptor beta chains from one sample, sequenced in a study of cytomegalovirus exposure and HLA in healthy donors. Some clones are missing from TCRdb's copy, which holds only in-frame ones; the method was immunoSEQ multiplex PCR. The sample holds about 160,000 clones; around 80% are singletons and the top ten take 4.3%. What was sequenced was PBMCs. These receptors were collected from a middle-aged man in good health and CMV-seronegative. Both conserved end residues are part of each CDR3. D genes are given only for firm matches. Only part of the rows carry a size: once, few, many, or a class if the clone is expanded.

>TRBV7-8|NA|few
CASSPSGHGNIQYF
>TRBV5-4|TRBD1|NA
CASSLGAGTEETQYF
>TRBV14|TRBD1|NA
CASSDRVHYGYTF
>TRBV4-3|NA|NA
CASSQEQELSGANVLTF
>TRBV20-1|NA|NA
CSARGREGYTF
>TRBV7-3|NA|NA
CASSLGPGSLYEQYF
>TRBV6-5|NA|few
CASSSLRDKGNTIYF
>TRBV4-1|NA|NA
CASSQVRESTEAFF
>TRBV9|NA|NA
CASSPRTVYNEQFF
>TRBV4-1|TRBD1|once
CASSQRYRGGDYTF
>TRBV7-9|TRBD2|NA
CASSLVPSGAYEQYF
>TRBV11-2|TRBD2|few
CASSLGLAGPYEQYF